This T cell receptor (beta chain) was recovered during a study of immune evolution from preneoplasia to lung adenocarcinoma. Study results and caveats: Top clone frequencies peaked in normal lung, apparently declining through invasive adenocarcinoma. Compared with EGFR-mutant or double wild-type lesions, KRAS-mutant nodules were more clonal.

Trimming took off 0 bases at V and 0 bases at J, with 9 bases between the two ends. The CDR3 loop spans 16 amino acids. CDR1 LGHNA and CDR2 YSLEER come from the germline V gene. Assay: immunoSEQ multiplex PCR; the TCRdb copy retains only in-frame clones and omits some. Among fewer than 6,000 clones listed, roughly 76% were seen once. Patient tissue came from resections in Japan or China, 2014–2017. A note on this clone: Its matching antigen is unknown.

This TCR was sampled from a person aged 70 to 85 with lung adenocarcinoma. Source material: FFPE minimally invasive lung adenocarcinoma tissue. This chain connects TRBV4-3 to TRBJ2-4, with unresolved D. The CDR3 region has the DNA TGCGCCAGCAGCCAAGACCCACAGTTAGCCAAAAACATTCAGTACTTC. This gives the protein CASSQDPQLAKNIQYF.